This record concerns one T cell receptor (beta chain) sequence. What it recognizes is unknown. V gave up 3 bases and J gave up 0 bases, with 12 bases separating them. This CDR3 comprises 16 residues. Germline loops: CDR1 MNHNS, CDR2 SASEGT. CD8 memory cells included CD45RO+ cells plus CCR7-negative CD45RA+ TemRA cells. These data are taken from a study of shared clonotypes between healthy human individuals. Findings and caveats of the study: Few donors limited the genetic and exposure-history diversity represented.

An assay was performed, and its level was deep. Libraries were prepared by immunoSEQ multiplex PCR; TCRdb keeps only in-frame clonotypes and omits some of them. The sample lists roughly 380,000 clones; 96% were seen once. Sequences were obtained from memory CD8+ T cells sorted from blood. The subset: CD45RO+ cells pooled with CCR7-negative TemRA cells. The sequence derives from a young man in good health. The chain combines TRBV6-1 with TRBJ2-1; D possibly matches TRBD1 or TRBD2 (5 bases each). The CDR3 DNA sequence: TGTGCCAGCAGTGATTGGGGGACGAGCTCCTACAATGAGCAGTTCTTC. This encodes CASSDWGTSSYNEQFF.